The 31 T cell receptor beta chains presented below share a single source sample, sequenced in a study of cytomegalovirus exposure and HLA in healthy donors. The PCR contained 60 Vbeta and 13 Jbeta primers. Generated by immunoSEQ multiplex PCR, the TCRdb table keeps only in-frame clones and is missing some. The ten top clones account for less than 4.5%, within a sample of 100,000 to 150,000 clones. Material for sequencing was PBMCs. These receptors came from a young man in good health and CMV-seronegative.

The rearrangement links TRBV9 to TRBJ2-5; 12 bases are a match to TRBD2. The CDR3 runs to 15 residues. Germline CDR1 SGDLS, CDR2 YYNGEE. V trimming: 5 bases; J trimming: 7 bases; junction bases outside the gene matches: 9. This CDR3 is CASSPGLAGSGTQYF. CDR3 DNA sequence: TGTGCCAGCAGTCCCGGACTAGCGGGATCGGGGACCCAGTACTTC.

This rearrangement joins TRBV20-1 to TRBJ1-5, with D perhaps matching TRBD1 (5 bases). V was trimmed by 1 base and J by 11 bases, leaving 9 bases between them. The CDR3 length is 11 residues. From germline, CDR1 is DFQATT and CDR2 SNEGSKA (reference sequence). CDR3 sequence (DNA): TGCAGTGCTAGAGCTGGGGGGTCCCAGCATTTT. This translates into CSARAGGSQHF.

The V and J genes are TRBV5-4 and TRBJ2-7; 10 nucleotides agree with TRBD1. With 4 bases clipped from V and 5 bases from J, the junction kept 6 bases outside the gene matches. This CDR3 comprises 14 residues. CDR1 and CDR2 (germline): SGHNT, YYREEE (reference sequence). The CDR3 DNA is TGTGCCAGCAGCGCGGGACAGGGGCGCGACGAGCAGTACTTC. Its translation: CASSAGQGRDEQYF.

This chain uses TRBV19 with TRBJ2-2; 8 nucleotides match TRBD1. The J segment lost 4 bases and the V segment lost 10 bases, leaving 8 bases of the junction unmatched. The germline gives CDR1 LNHDA, CDR2 SQIVND (reference sequence). This CDR3 has 14 amino acids. CDR3: CATTDRGGTGELFF. The CDR3 DNA reads TGTGCCACTACCGACAGGGGAGGCACCGGGGAGCTGTTTTTT. Using reference TRBV19 and TRBJ2-2 for the parts outside the CDR3, the full variable domain is DGGITQSPKYLFRKEGQNVTLSCEQNLNHDAMYWYRQDPGQGLRLIYYSQIVNDFQKGDIAEGYSVSREKKESFPLTVTSAQKNPTAFYLCATTDRGGTGELFFGEGSRLTVL.

This sequence joins TRBV19 and TRBJ2-6; TRBD1 matches 10 bases. The length of the CDR3 is 15 residues. The V gene end was trimmed by 7 bases and the J gene end by 2 bases; junction bases not matched to a gene: 2. Germline V gene sequence: CDR1 LNHDA, CDR2 SQIVND (reference sequence). In DNA form, the CDR3 reads TGTGCCAGTACGGACAGGGGGGCTGGGGCCAACGTCCTGACTTTC. The encoded protein is CASTDRGAGANVLTF.

The rearrangement joins TRBV19 to TRBJ2-2; TRBD1 agrees at 7 bases. This CDR3 spans 16 amino acids. Germline values: CDR1 LNHDA, CDR2 SQIVND (reference sequence). V trimming: 3 bases; J trimming: 5 bases; junction bases outside the gene matches: 9. The DNA of the CDR3 is TGTGCCAGTAGTATTAGTTGGACAGGAAGAACCGGGGAGCTGTTTTTT. It codes for CASSISWTGRTGELFF.

This rearrangement joins TRBV5-1 to TRBJ2-2; weak D call: TRBD1 (5 bases). The CDR3 sequence is 13 residues long. Trimming removed 3 bases at V and 5 bases at J, with 8 bases between. CDR1 is SGHRS and CDR2 is YFSETQ in the germline V gene. The CDR3 is CASSSPGTGELFF. The CDR3 DNA is TGCGCCAGCAGCTCCCCAGGGACCGGGGAGCTGTTTTTT.

The chain uses TRBV7-2 and TRBJ2-5; 7 nucleotides line up with TRBD1. This CDR3 comprises 15 residues. Losses at the gene ends were 6 bases for V and 6 bases for J; bases not matched to a gene: 13. CDR1 and CDR2 from the germline V gene are SGHTA and FQGNSA. The CDR3: CASSQSGQILKTQYF. The CDR3, as DNA: TGTGCCAGCAGTCAATCGGGACAGATTCTAAAGACCCAGTACTTC.

The CDR3 sequence is CASSLRGGYNEQFF. In nucleotides, the CDR3 is TGTGCCAGCAGCTTAAGGGGGGGGTACAATGAGCAGTTCTTC. The chain joins TRBV13 to TRBJ2-1, with D possibly being TRBD2 (7 bases). CDR1 PRHDT and CDR2 FYEKMQ come from the germline V gene (reference sequence). Trimming pared 2 bases from V and 4 bases from J, leaving 9 bases between. The CDR3 extends over 14 amino acids.

The chain couples TRBV7-9 to TRBJ2-1; TRBD1 aligns across 10 bases. The CDR3 is made up of 14 amino acids. V was clipped by 5 bases and J by 7 bases; unmatched bases: 5. Germline V CDR1 and CDR2: SEHNR, FQNEAQ (reference sequence). The CDR3 DNA reads TGTGCCAGCAGCACGGACAGGGGGAGGAATGAGCAGTTCTTC. Encoded protein: CASSTDRGRNEQFF.

The chain joins TRBV18 to TRBJ2-5; no reliable D call. The CDR3 totals 11 residues. Trimming removed 2 bases from V and 5 bases from J, with 3 bases in between. CDR1 KGHSH and CDR2 LQKENI come from the germline V gene. DNA for the CDR3: TGTGCCAGCTCACCAGAGGAGACCCAGTACTTC. Amino acid sequence: CASSPEETQYF.

This chain uses TRBV6-5 with TRBJ1-1, with 8 positions matching TRBD1. Germline V gene data show CDR1 as MNHEY and CDR2 as SVGAGI. The CDR3 loop spans 12 amino acids. The V gene end was trimmed by 6 bases and the J gene end by 7 bases; junction bases not matched to a gene: 4. The CDR3 region is CASSPTGDEAFF. The DNA of the CDR3 is TGTGCCAGCAGCCCGACAGGGGATGAAGCTTTCTTT.

The V call is TRBV18, the J call TRBJ1-1; D uncertain. V lost 5 bases to trimming and J lost 0 bases, with 7 bases between them. Germline V gene sequence: CDR1 KGHSH, CDR2 LQKENI. CDR3 length equals 13 residues. This CDR3 is CASSETLNTEAFF. The CDR3 DNA sequence: TGTGCCAGCTCAGAGACACTGAACACTGAAGCTTTCTTT.

CDR3 sequence reads: CASSELTGHPNTGELFF. Written as DNA, the CDR3 is TGCGCCAGCAGTGAGCTGACAGGCCACCCGAACACCGGGGAGCTGTTTTTT. The V gene is TRBV10-2, the J gene TRBJ2-2; TRBD1 might be the D (6 bases). Trimming took 2 bases from V and 0 from J, leaving 13 bases between them. Germline V gene data show CDR1 as WSHSY and CDR2 as SAAADI. This CDR3 has 17 amino acids.

The V and J genes are TRBV5-1 and TRBJ1-1; 8 positions agree with TRBD1. Unmatched junction bases numbered 9, after V lost 4 bases and J lost 4 bases. There are 15 residues in the CDR3. Per the germline V gene, CDR1 is SGHRS and CDR2 is YFSETQ. CDR3 sequence: CASSETQGASTEAFF. In nucleotides, the CDR3 is TGCGCCAGCAGCGAAACTCAGGGGGCTAGCACTGAAGCTTTCTTT.

The chain is built from TRBV7-9 and TRBJ1-1; 7 bases align to TRBD1. The germline gives CDR1 SEHNR, CDR2 FQNEAQ (reference sequence). Trimming cost V 5 bases and J 0 bases; bases outside gene matches: 6. The CDR3 has 15 residues. CDR3 region: CASSDPGQMNTEAFF. The CDR3 coding sequence is TGTGCCAGCAGCGACCCGGGACAGATGAACACTGAAGCTTTCTTT. Looking up the rest from reference TRBV7-9 and TRBJ1-1 gives the full variable domain: DTGVSQNPRHKITKRGQNVTFRCDPISEHNRLYWYRQTLGQGPEFLTYFQNEAQLEKSRLLSDRFSAERPKGSFSTLEIQRTEQGDSAMYLCASSDPGQMNTEAFFGQGTRLTVV.

The chain has TRBV2 and TRBJ2-7; D perhaps matches TRBD1 (5 bases). The CDR3 runs 12 residues. The V gene's germline CDR1 is SNHLY and CDR2 FYNNEI. V lost 8 bases and J 3 bases, leaving 11 bases between the germline ends. The CDR3 coding sequence is TGTGCCAGCCAGGGTCGAGGCTACGAGCAGTACTTC. This gives the protein CASQGRGYEQYF. The entire variable domain, with the rest obtained from reference TRBV2 and TRBJ2-7, is as follows: EPEVTQTPSHQVTQMGQEVILRCVPISNHLYFYWYRQILGQKVEFLVSFYNNEISEKSEIFDDQFSVERPDGSNFTLKIRSTKLEDSAMYFCASQGRGYEQYFGPGTRLTVT.

J is TRBJ2-3 and V is TRBV7-9; 8 nucleotides agree with TRBD2. In germline, CDR1 is SEHNR, CDR2 FQNEAQ (reference sequence). Trimming at V came to 5 bases and at J to 6 bases, leaving 7 bases not matched to a gene. The CDR3 has 14 amino acids. The CDR3 DNA is TGTGCCAGCAGCCCAGCCGGGACTAGGGATACGCAGTATTTT. Its translation is CASSPAGTRDTQYF.

This chain connects TRBV14 to TRBJ2-5; D unclear. The V end lost 0 bases, the J end lost 2 bases, and 16 bases lay between the germline ends. The CDR3 has 17 residues. Germline CDR1 and CDR2: SGHDN and FVKESK. This CDR3 is CASSQDVLARGQETQYF. For the CDR3, the DNA is TGTGCCAGCAGCCAAGACGTCCTGGCCAGAGGTCAAGAGACCCAGTACTTC. Combining the CDR3 with reference TRBV14 and TRBJ2-5 gives the whole variable domain EAGVTQFPSHSVIEKGQTVTLRCDPISGHDNLYWYRRVMGKEIKFLLHFVKESKQDESGMPNNRFLAERTGGTYSTLKVQPAELEDSGVYFCASSQDVLARGQETQYFGPGTRLLVL.

The chain couples TRBV19 to TRBJ1-6; D not resolved. The CDR3 extends over 15 amino acids. Between the trimmed V and J ends, which lost 4 bases and 1 base, there was a span of 8 bases. CDR1 is LNHDA, CDR2 SQIVND, per germline (reference sequence). The CDR3 loop reads CASSKEFSYNSPLHF. The CDR3 coding sequence is TGTGCCAGTAGTAAGGAGTTTTCCTATAATTCACCCCTCCACTTT.

Written as DNA, the CDR3 is TGTGCCAGCAGCTTAACGGGAGCGGGTAATTTCTACGAGCAGTACTTC. Amino acid sequence: CASSLTGAGNFYEQYF. V and J are TRBV28 and TRBJ2-7; D perhaps matches TRBD2 (6 bases). This CDR3 comprises 16 residues. V gave up 6 bases and J gave up 3 bases, with 21 bases separating them. CDR1 MDHEN and CDR2 SYDVKM come from the germline V gene.

V usage is TRBV9 and J usage is TRBJ1-3; no clear D gene. The germline gives CDR1 SGDLS, CDR2 YYNGEE. Trimming pared 0 bases from V and 1 base from J, leaving 5 bases between. This CDR3 region has 14 residues. The CDR3 region is CASSVERSGNTIYF. CDR3 nucleotides: TGTGCCAGCAGCGTAGAGAGATCTGGAAACACCATATATTTT.

The chain is built from TRBV27 and TRBJ1-6; 7 nucleotides align to TRBD1. The CDR3 has 17 amino acids. Germline V gives CDR1 MNHEY, CDR2 SMNVEV (reference sequence). V gave up 5 bases and J gave up 0 bases; unmatched junction bases: 7. The CDR3 coding sequence is TGTGCCAGCAGTCTAGGGACAGAAAGCTCCTATAATTCACCCCTCCACTTT. It encodes CASSLGTESSYNSPLHF.

The rearrangement joins TRBV13 to TRBJ2-3; the D gene is possibly TRBD1 (5 bases). Germline V gene data show CDR1 as PRHDT and CDR2 as FYEKMQ (reference sequence). This CDR3 is built from 15 residues. V dropped 1 base and J dropped 3 bases, with 11 bases sitting between them. Here the CDR3 reads CASSLVQGRTDTQYF. Written as DNA, the CDR3 is TGTGCCAGCAGCTTAGTTCAGGGAAGGACAGATACGCAGTATTTT.

This sequence joins TRBV6-6 and TRBJ1-5, with 8 bases that match TRBD1. The CDR3 has 14 amino acids. Germline trimming cut 2 bases from V and 10 bases from J; bases unmatched to any gene: 7. CDR1 is MNHNY, CDR2 SVGAGI, per germline (reference sequence). CDR3 loop: CASSYGGQGNPQHF. The CDR3, as DNA: TGTGCCAGCAGTTACGGTGGACAGGGTAACCCCCAGCATTTT.

V usage is TRBV7-9 and J usage is TRBJ1-3; D is uncertain. CDR1 SEHNR and CDR2 FQNEAQ come from the germline V gene (reference sequence). The CDR3 is made up of 15 amino acids. The V end was cut by 3 bases, the J end by 0 bases, with 9 bases between. CDR3 amino acids: CASSFLQSSGNTIYF. For the CDR3, the DNA is TGTGCCAGCAGCTTCCTTCAGTCCTCTGGAAACACCATATATTTT.

The rearrangement uses TRBV23-1 and TRBJ2-1; TRBD2 might be the D (5 bases). TRBV23-1 is an ORF, and what it does is uncertain. V gave up 5 bases and J gave up 0 bases, with 20 bases separating them. The CDR3 consists of 18 residues. In DNA form, the CDR3 reads TGCGCCAGCAGTTCGCTCCCCTTAGCGTTGAGCTCCTACAATGAGCAGTTCTTC. Its translation is CASSSLPLALSSYNEQFF.

This rearrangement joins TRBV6-6 to TRBJ2-7, with TRBD2 matching 8 bases. Looked up from germline, CDR1 is MNHNY and CDR2 is SVGAGI (reference sequence). This CDR3 is built from 15 residues. J was trimmed by 6 bases and V by 6 bases; bases with no gene match: 13. DNA of the CDR3: TGTGCCAGCAGGACCGAGGGAGCGGGAGACGGCGAGCAGTACTTC. Amino acid sequence: CASRTEGAGDGEQYF.

The chain employs TRBV5-4 and TRBJ2-2; 7 bases are shared with TRBD1. The CDR3 spans 16 residues. Germline CDR1 is SGHNT and CDR2 is YYREEE (reference sequence). V lost 9 bases to trimming and J lost 7 bases; unmatched junction nucleotides: 18. The CDR3 here is CATSPSQGGLSGELFF. In DNA, the CDR3 is TGTGCCACTTCCCCCTCTCAAGGGGGCTTAAGCGGGGAGCTGTTTTTT.

The CDR3 nucleotides read TGTGCCAGTAGACCAGAAATACGCACAGATACGCAGTATTTT. Protein product: CASRPEIRTDTQYF. V and J are TRBV19 and TRBJ2-3; no clear D. The CDR3 length is 14 residues. Trimming stripped 6 bases from V and 1 base from J, with 11 bases between. The germline gives CDR1 LNHDA, CDR2 SQIVND (reference sequence).

The CDR3, as DNA: TGCAGCGTTGAGGGACAGGGACCCTACGAGCAGTACTTC. Its protein is CSVEGQGPYEQYF. This chain connects TRBV29-1 to TRBJ2-7; 9 bases map to TRBD1. The CDR3 is 13 amino acids. V lost 3 bases and J lost 2; bases outside the gene matches: 2. CDR1 SQVTM and CDR2 ANQGSEA come from the germline V gene.